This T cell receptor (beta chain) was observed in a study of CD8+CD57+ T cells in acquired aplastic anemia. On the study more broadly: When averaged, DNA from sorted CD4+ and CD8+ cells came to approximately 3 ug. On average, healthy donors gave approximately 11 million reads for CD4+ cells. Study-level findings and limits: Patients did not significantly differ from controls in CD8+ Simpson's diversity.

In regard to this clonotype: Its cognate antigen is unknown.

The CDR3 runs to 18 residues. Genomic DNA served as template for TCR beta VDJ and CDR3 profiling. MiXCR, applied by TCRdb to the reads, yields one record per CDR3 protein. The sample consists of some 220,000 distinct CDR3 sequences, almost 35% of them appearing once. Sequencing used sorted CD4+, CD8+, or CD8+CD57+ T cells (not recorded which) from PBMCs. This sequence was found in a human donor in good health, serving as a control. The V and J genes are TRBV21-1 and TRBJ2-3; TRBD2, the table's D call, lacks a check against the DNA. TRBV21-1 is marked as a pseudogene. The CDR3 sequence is CASSKRGLAGAVTDTQYF. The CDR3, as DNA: TGTGCCAGCAGCAAGAGGGGGCTAGCGGGAGCTGTCACAGATACGCAGTATTTT.